This TCR beta chain came from a study of cytomegalovirus exposure and HLA in healthy donors (dated by TCRdb to 2016 to 2017). A note on the overall study: According to an earlier analysis of 587 of the donors, 150 million to 200 million T cells yielded over 100 million unique TCR beta sequences and about 280 Gb of sequence data. A later genetic analysis used genome-wide SNP genotypes for about 60% of the roughly 700 donors, treating that subset as a discovery cohort. The study was designed to test whether signatures of past pathogen exposure could be identified by cataloging public T cell receptors. Of the approximately 370 genotyped donors, 75% to 85% were placed in the genetic ancestry cluster associated with self-reported Caucasian donors. Several DR-DQ haplotypes were treated as single units for association and clustering because of strong linkage in the cohort. HLA typing covered class I and class II loci at four-digit resolution. Every discovery cohort repertoire had been produced on one sequencing platform. Among about 370 genotyped donors of the cohort, an average of approximately 240,000 unique TCR beta nucleotide sequences was sequenced per donor, of which about 20% were non-productive. Donor age, sex, ethnicity and CMV serostatus were compiled together with the repertoire data. To decide whether each TCR beta V gene segment behaved as functional or pseudogenic, an earlier analysis of 587 of the donors relied on high-throughput TCR beta sequencing. An early release that covered around 590 HLA-typed donors contained around 300 gigabases of sequencing data and some 87 million unique TCR sequences. Typing coverage differed by locus: A, B, C, DRB1 and DQB1 were typed in about 629-640 donors, DQA1 in about 500, DPA1 in 606, and DPB1 in approximately 450. In a later analysis, previously published TCR beta repertoires from more than 500 donors were re-analyzed and high-resolution HLA genotyping was added so that TCR occurrence patterns could be studied. The T cell repertoires of under 700 subjects were profiled by immunosequencing and related to cytomegalovirus serostatus. To predict cytomegalovirus infection status, the study brought together high-throughput TCR immunosequencing, statistical association of individual TCRs with disease status, and machine learning. In the later analysis, no new phenotypic data were used to find candidate immune exposures; instead, reliance was placed on TCR beta sequences and their occurrence across donors. Besides the first cohort of some 670 subjects, a separate validation cohort made up of 120 different subjects was used. Results the study describes overall, beyond this receptor: Cytomegalovirus status was reported to be diagnosed by the classifier with high specificity and sensitivity in both the original and validation cohorts. In a later genetic analysis, a missense DCLRE1C variant was associated with V-gene and J-gene trimming of TCR beta chains, and the association was replicated in an independent cohort. In a later analysis, TCR association rates were found to vary across HLA loci, with the most associated TCRs seen for DRB1 alleles and the fewest for HLA-C alleles. The only immune exposure information available for the cohort was CMV serostatus. In a later analysis, HLA-associated TCR beta chains showed more clonal expansion and lower generation probabilities than non-associated chains that were equally common. A group of highly shared sequence variants was considered likely to be a technical artifact of the sequencing pipeline. The cohort was sequenced for TCR beta chains only, and without alpha or paired-chain data the features that could be detected were limited. Because counts were too low, more than 15 rarely observed V segments, including chromosome 9 orphons, were left out of the earlier analysis of several hundred of the donors. Broadly in line with IMGT annotations, most TCR beta V segments showed up in productive rearrangements about 90% or about 30% of the time in an earlier analysis of several hundred of the donors. A further reported finding was that TCR beta sequences accurately predicted the HLA-A and HLA-B alleles for most subjects in the first cohort. Because some donors lacked HLA typing at each locus, the association tests relied only on the typed subset. It was suggested by the authors that the approach could potentially be generalized to other disease states and immunological phenotypes. Compared with the roughly 700-donor mean, donors in an Asian-associated ancestry cluster had fewer N-insertions in productive TCRs, according to a later genetic analysis. Most CMV-associated TCR beta chains appeared to be HLA-restricted in a later analysis, and the HLA associations seemed to be driven largely by CMV exposure. Linkage disequilibrium might explain the correlated functional status among segregating V segments, but an unknown experimental factor could not be ruled out. In the study, some 160 TCR beta chains were listed as associated with cytomegalovirus. Across donors, most TCR sequences were observed very rarely, whereas some public TCRs were present in many individuals. According to a later analysis, parvovirus B19, influenza, CMV and Epstein-Barr virus appeared linked to several top co-occurrence clusters. A later analysis associated about 18,000 TCR beta sequences with specific HLA alleles at a false discovery rate of 0.05. When HLA alleles, especially DR and DQ, strongly co-occurred, TCR associations were difficult to assign to individual alleles. The 87-base-pair reads could not distinguish some IMGT-functional V segments, including TRBV6-2 and TRBV6-3, so those segments were excluded. Three of the identified cytomegalovirus-associated TCR beta chains were confirmed in vitro to be specific for cytomegalovirus antigens. Roughly uniform sequencing depth across donors was assumed in presence/absence analyses, although this assumption may not hold.

A word on this clone: Its antigen target is currently unknown. No base-level quality is on record; no much larger clone is a single base apart.

From the germline V gene, CDR1 is SGHRS and CDR2 is YFSETQ. V is shortened by 3 bases, J by 1 base, and the region joining them spans 17 bases. From cysteine to phenylalanine, the CDR3 is 17 amino acids long. The sequence is cut down to CDR3 DNA, 51 bases in frame from base 1. In total, about 650 healthy bone marrow donors made up the cohort. At the time of sampling, all cohort members were nominally healthy, though unrecorded immune exposures were likely present. The donor was CMV seronegative and was included in the group of hundreds of seronegative cohort members. Every donor gave a peripheral blood sample, and the peripheral blood mononuclear cells from that sample were used for TCR beta sequencing. Genomic DNA was extracted from the blood cell samples with the Qiagen DNeasy Blood Extraction Kit. The receptor library was made with the immunoSEQ multiplex PCR assay. The multiplex PCR relied on a mix of 60 forward primers for TCR Vbeta segments and 13 reverse primers for TCR Jbeta segments. The CDR3 region of rearranged TCR beta genes was amplified from genomic DNA by a multiplex PCR assay. On the Illumina HiSeq System, the amplified TCR beta libraries were sequenced as 87-base-pair reads. The original methods were these. Across the roughly 700 repertoires, a later analysis counted 80 million or so unique TCR beta chains, around 11 million of which were shared by at least two donors. Raw reads were error-corrected and collapsed into unique sequences by a nearest-neighbor algorithm in which closely related sequences were merged to remove PCR and sequencing errors. CDR3 sequences were aligned to IMGT reference sequences to assign V, D and J gene segments. For a sequence to be retained, a match of at least six nucleotides to both a V gene segment and a J gene segment was required. Rearrangements were classified as productive when the CDR3 lacked stop codons and remained in frame with V and J, and all other rearrangements were classified as non-productive. Following IMGT convention, CDR3 was defined as the stretch from the second conserved V-encoded cysteine up to the conserved J-encoded phenylalanine. The earlier analysis of about 530 of the donors excluded any sequence lacking an unambiguous match to a single V gene segment. In an earlier analysis of approximately 610 of the donors, V segments were called functional above 56.7% productive rearrangements and were called segregating when the between-donor standard deviation exceeded 5%. A statistical classification framework was built to diagnose cytomegalovirus status from the catalog of TCR beta chain sequences. V and J gene assignment, in a later analysis, came from comparing TCR nucleotide sequences with IMGT/GENE-DB human TR gene sequences. A later analysis assigned CDR3 sequences and most-parsimonious VDJ recombination scenarios with the TCRdist pipeline. In a later analysis, each TCR beta chain was defined by its CDR3 amino acid sequence together with its V-gene family, and reads without a unique V-gene family were excluded. To address suspected cross-contamination and a sequencing artifact, a later analysis removed under 600 highly shared, low-generation-probability nucleotide sequences. For each public chain, a later analysis derived a clonal expansion index from normalized ranks of inferred template counts within each repertoire. A later analysis computed generation probabilities with a VDJ recombination model fitted to out-of-frame rearrangements, and checked the results against IGoR. Hypergeometric tests were used in a later analysis to score TCR-TCR, TCR-HLA and TCR-CMV co-occurrence, with a repertoire-size bias correction applied to the TCR pairs. A later analysis estimated false discovery rates by permuting HLA or CMV assignments 20 times. In a later analysis, co-occurring TCRs were grouped with DBSCAN, and TCRdist sequence similarity was added when clustering was performed within HLA-allele-positive subsets. Repertoires with fewer than 30,000 or more than 120,000 public chains, plus five repertoires with anomalous nucleotide sharing, were excluded from co-occurrence clustering. TCRdb obtained this table from immuneACCESS and retained in-frame rearrangements with V and J assigned. These tables miss some clones; where compared with another copy, unresolved V genes account for less than half of the shortfall, and the remainder is unexplained. V and J calls and clone size follow that table, whereas D and trimming were derived from the DNA. The sample records some 150,000 clones, over 60% of which are singletons. Jointly, the top ten make up 0.65% to 0.85% of the sample.

The receptor was derived from a female donor in good health and CMV-seronegative. The chain is made from TRBV5-1 and TRBJ1-3, with TRBD1 perhaps the D gene, on 6 matching bases. The sample taken for sequencing was PBMCs. The CDR3 protein: CASSYDRLGGSGNTIYF. The nucleotides read TGCGCCAGCAGCTATGACAGGTTGGGTGGATCTGGAAACACCATATATTTT.